Listed below are T cell receptor beta chains from one sample, sequenced in a study of CD8+ T cells in alopecia areata. Clones were sequenced by immunoSEQ multiplex PCR, and TCRdb holds only the in-frame ones, with some missing. In the table there are 210,000 or so clones, approximately 70% of which are singletons. Source: CD4+ T cells sorted from blood, taken at approximately week 42, from a patient treated with tofacitinib. These receptors originate from a human donor with alopecia areata. Each CDR3 is given with its conserved first and last residue. Fields, in order: CDR3 DNA, CDR3 protein, D gene, clone size, J gene, V gene. D genes are given only for firm matches. The size field is filled for only some rows; it gives once, few, many or a size class.

TGTGCCAGTCGTAAGACAGAGAACACTGAAGCTTTCTTT	CASRKTENTEAFF	NA	NA	TRBJ1-1	TRBV18
TGTGCCAGCAGCACCTACCGGGGGGGAACTGAAGCTTTCTTT	CASSTYRGGTEAFF	NA	NA	TRBJ1-1	TRBV14
TGTGCCAGCAGCTTTGGGGAGGGGAACGAGCAGTACTTC	CASSFGEGNEQYF	TRBD2	NA	TRBJ2-7	TRBV7-8
TGTGCCTGGAACAGGGGCATGAACACTGAAGCTTTCTTT	CAWNRGMNTEAFF	TRBD1	few	TRBJ1-1	TRBV30
TGTGCCAGCAGTGACGGGGAGCTGTTTTTT	CASSDGELFF	NA	NA	TRBJ2-2	TRBV2
TGCGCCAGCAGTCAATTGCAAGACCGGTGGACTGAAGCTTTCTTT	CASSQLQDRWTEAFF	NA	NA	TRBJ1-1	TRBV23-1
TGTGCCAGCAGCTTGGTGGTCAAGAACTACGAGCAGTACTTC	CASSLVVKNYEQYF	NA	once	TRBJ2-7	TRBV5-7
TGTGCCTGGAGTCCCCGGAGGGGGGGTGAGACCCAGTACTTC	CAWSPRRGGETQYF	NA	NA	TRBJ2-5	TRBV30
TGCGCCAGCAGCTTGGAAGGGAGCAACCTCTATGGCTACACCTTC	CASSLEGSNLYGYTF	NA	NA	TRBJ1-2	TRBV5-1
TGTGCCAGCAGCGTAGGGGAACCGCGACAGGGGGCGTACGAGCAGTACTTC	CASSVGEPRQGAYEQYF	TRBD1	NA	TRBJ2-7	TRBV9
TGTGCCTGGAGCCTAGTAGGGGGAATTGGCTACACCTTC	CAWSLVGGIGYTF	NA	NA	TRBJ1-2	TRBV30
TGTGCCAGTAGCCACACAGGGGGCAGAAGAGATACGCAGTATTTT	CASSHTGGRRDTQYF	TRBD1	few	TRBJ2-3	TRBV19
TGCGCCAGCAGCTTAACTGGCAATCAGCCCCAGCATTTT	CASSLTGNQPQHF	NA	NA	TRBJ1-5	TRBV5-1
TGCAGCGTTGACCGGGGGCAGGGCTACACCTTC	CSVDRGQGYTF	NA	NA	TRBJ1-2	TRBV29-1
TGTGCCAGTAGTCTACCTGAATCGGGGGGGCCCGCCGGGGAGCTGTTTTTT	CASSLPESGGPAGELFF	TRBD2	NA	TRBJ2-2	TRBV19
TGCAGCGTCGGCGGGACTAGCGGGGGGGAGCAGTTCTTC	CSVGGTSGGEQFF	TRBD2	few	TRBJ2-1	TRBV29-1
TGTGCCAGCAGAAGCAGGGGGGACTATGGCTACACCTTC	CASRSRGDYGYTF	TRBD1	few	TRBJ1-2	TRBV6-5
TGTGCCAGCAGTCAAGGACAGCTCTACGAGCAGTACTTC	CASSQGQLYEQYF	NA	NA	TRBJ2-7	TRBV6-5
TGTGCCAGTAGTATGGTCCAGGGGGCACGAGGTACCGGGGAGCTGTTTTTT	CASSMVQGARGTGELFF	TRBD1	many	TRBJ2-2	TRBV19
TGTGCCTGGACCTTGGGCTACCCGAACACTGAAGCTTTCTTT	CAWTLGYPNTEAFF	NA	NA	TRBJ1-1	TRBV30
TGTGCCAGCAGCTCCCTAGTCTCAGATACGCAGTATTTT	CASSSLVSDTQYF	NA	NA	TRBJ2-3	TRBV11-2
TGCGCCAGCAGCGAGCAGGGGACCACTGAAGCTTTCTTT	CASSEQGTTEAFF	NA	NA	TRBJ1-1	TRBV10-2
TGTGCCAGCAGTGAACGAGGCAGGGGTTACTCCTACGAGCAGTACTTC	CASSERGRGYSYEQYF	NA	few	TRBJ2-7	TRBV6-1
TGCGCCAGCACTAACGGGACACTTTACAATGAGCAGTTCTTC	CASTNGTLYNEQFF	NA	once	TRBJ2-1	TRBV5-1
TGCAGCGTTGCCCAGGGTGCAGATACGCAGTATTTT	CSVAQGADTQYF	NA	NA	TRBJ2-3	TRBV29-1
TGTGCCAGCAGCAAAAGGGGGATTGAAGCTTTCTTT	CASSKRGIEAFF	NA	once	TRBJ1-1	TRBV7-9
TGCAGCGTTGATTTCAGGGCCCAGGGCACAGATACGCAGTATTTT	CSVDFRAQGTDTQYF	NA	few	TRBJ2-3	TRBV29-1
TGTGCCAGCAGTTCTGTACAGCCCCAGCATTTT	CASSSVQPQHF	NA	few	TRBJ1-5	TRBV28
TGTGCCAGCAGCCAAAAAGGGGGCTATGGCTACACCTTC	CASSQKGGYGYTF	NA	once	TRBJ1-2	TRBV14
TGTGCCAGTAGTATGATAGCGGGGGGGCTAGATGAGCAGTTCTTC	CASSMIAGGLDEQFF	TRBD2	NA	TRBJ2-1	TRBV19
TGTGCCAGCAGTTTATCGTACAGGGGCACTGAAGCTTTCTTT	CASSLSYRGTEAFF	TRBD1	once	TRBJ1-1	TRBV27
TGTGCCTGGAGTGTAGGCAGGTTATCAAACACCGGGGAGCTGTTTTTT	CAWSVGRLSNTGELFF	NA	NA	TRBJ2-2	TRBV30
TGTGCCAGCAGTTCCGCCCGTGGGCCGAACACCGGGGAGCTGTTTTTT	CASSSARGPNTGELFF	NA	NA	TRBJ2-2	TRBV27
TGCAGCGTTGGGAGGACCGGAATGAACACTGAAGCTTTCTTT	CSVGRTGMNTEAFF	NA	few	TRBJ1-1	TRBV29-1
TGTGCCAGCAGTCGTGACAGGGGCTCCGATAATCAGCCCCAGCATTTT	CASSRDRGSDNQPQHF	TRBD1	few	TRBJ1-5	TRBV2
TGTGCCAGCTCATCGGACCCGGCCGGCGAGCAGTACTTC	CASSSDPAGEQYF	NA	NA	TRBJ2-7	TRBV18
TGTGCCAGCAGTTACTCGAACCAGGTCTATGAGCAGTTCTTC	CASSYSNQVYEQFF	NA	once	TRBJ2-1	TRBV6-6
TGTGCCAGCAGCTTAGCGGGGGAGTACTACGAGCAGTACTTC	CASSLAGEYYEQYF	NA	NA	TRBJ2-7	TRBV7-2
TGCGCCAGCAGCCAAGGGTACGGCTATGGCTACACCTTC	CASSQGYGYGYTF	NA	few	TRBJ1-2	TRBV4-3
TGTGCCTGGAGCCCCGTAACTAACTATGGCTACACCTTC	CAWSPVTNYGYTF	NA	NA	TRBJ1-2	TRBV30
TGTGCCAGCAGCTTTCAGGTGGGGGCCTACGAGCAGTACTTC	CASSFQVGAYEQYF	NA	NA	TRBJ2-7	TRBV5-6
TGCAGCGTTGAGATGGGACAGGGCAGGCGAGGAGAGACCCAGTACTTC	CSVEMGQGRRGETQYF	TRBD1	few	TRBJ2-5	TRBV29-1
TGTGCCAGCAGCTTGGGGACGGTGAACTATGGCTACACCTTC	CASSLGTVNYGYTF	NA	NA	TRBJ1-2	TRBV7-9
TGTGCCAGCAGTTTACGTGGGGGAGGCACAGATACGCAGTATTTT	CASSLRGGGTDTQYF	NA	NA	TRBJ2-3	TRBV27
TGTGCCAGCACCAGGAGGGGAGGGGGGCAGGGAGTTAGAGGCTACACCTTC	CASTRRGGGQGVRGYTF	NA	NA	TRBJ1-2	TRBV25-1
TGTGCCTGGAGTGTACTAAACAGAGAGTACGAGCAGTACTTC	CAWSVLNREYEQYF	NA	NA	TRBJ2-7	TRBV30
TGTGCCAGCAGCTTAGGGGGTCAGGGTGGCTACACCTTC	CASSLGGQGGYTF	NA	NA	TRBJ1-2	TRBV7-2
TGTGCCAGCAGCGTAGATGGTCTAGCAACCGGGGAGCTGTTTTTT	CASSVDGLATGELFF	NA	NA	TRBJ2-2	TRBV9
TGTGCCAGCAGCTTATCAGGTCGGACAGATACGCAGTATTTT	CASSLSGRTDTQYF	NA	NA	TRBJ2-3	TRBV7-2
TGCGCCAGCAGCCGAAGAGGACAGGAACCTGAAGCTTTCTTT	CASSRRGQEPEAFF	TRBD1	NA	TRBJ1-1	TRBV5-1
TGTGCCAGCAGTTACTCGACAGGGACAGGGGCCAACGTCCTGACTTTC	CASSYSTGTGANVLTF	TRBD1	once	TRBJ2-6	TRBV6-5
TGTGCCAGCAGCCGTAGAGGGGTAGGGCCCCAGCATTTT	CASSRRGVGPQHF	NA	NA	TRBJ1-5	TRBV9
TGCAGCGTTGAAGATGGAAAACCTGTAGCTTTCTTT	CSVEDGKPVAFF	NA	NA	TRBJ1-1	TRBV29-1
TGTGCCACCAGCAGGGGGGGGTCCTCCTACAATGAGCAGTTCTTC	CATSRGGSSYNEQFF	TRBD2	NA	TRBJ2-1	TRBV15
TGTGCCAGCATCCAAGGGACGTCTCACACTGAAGCTTTCTTT	CASIQGTSHTEAFF	NA	once	TRBJ1-1	TRBV7-2
TGTGCCAGCAGCGCGTCAGGGAGAGGGTTTACCGGGGAGCTGTTTTTT	CASSASGRGFTGELFF	NA	few	TRBJ2-2	TRBV14
TGCAGCGTTTTAACAGGGGGAGGAAACTATGGCTACACCTTC	CSVLTGGGNYGYTF	TRBD1	NA	TRBJ1-2	TRBV29-1